This TCR beta chain was obtained from a study of CD8+ T cells in alopecia areata. Broader study findings: Scalp clonality and expanded CD8+ clones among the top 100 fell significantly with tofacitinib.

RNA was extracted and reverse transcribed into cDNA as the sequencing template. Libraries were prepared by immunoSEQ multiplex PCR; TCRdb keeps only in-frame clonotypes and omits some of them. The sample holds roughly 190,000 clones, roughly 60% seen once. In the case of this clone: Its antigen remains unidentified.

The ends lost 3 bases at V and 3 bases at J; junction bases unmatched: 10. CDR3 length equals 16 residues. Germline CDR1 reads SGHTA; CDR2 reads FQGNSA. As to treatment: oral pan-JAK inhibitor, 5-10 mg twice daily. V and J are TRBV7-2 and TRBJ1-1, with 7 bases lining up with TRBD1. Sequencing was performed on CD4+ T cells sorted from blood, taken at week 24, from a patient treated with tofacitinib. The source is a human donor with alopecia areata. In DNA, the CDR3 is TGTGCCAGCAGCTTCACCGGGACAGCCAGCCACACTGAAGCTTTCTTT. The encoded protein is CASSFTGTASHTEAFF.